Listed below are T cell receptor beta chains from one sample, sequenced in a study of CXCR3-negative and CXCR3-positive naive CD8 T cells. TCRdb re-called the 5' RACE reads; every CDR3 protein appears as one record, without DNA. The sample holds about 150,000 distinct CDR3 sequences. The sample comprised naive CXCR3+ CD8+ T cells from blood. These receptors were taken from a human donor in good health. Some clones in this sample may be carry-over from other donors' samples. CDR3s include the opening cysteine and the closing phenylalanine or tryptophan. The order of the fields is V gene, J gene, CDR3 protein.

TRBV6-2/TRBV6-3	TRBJ2-1	CATTSTSHNEQFF
TRBV3-1	TRBJ2-5	CASSQDLFQRGDQETQYF
TRBV9	TRBJ2-3	CASSRDRSTDTQYF
TRBV2	TRBJ2-1	CASSEVEASGTPYNEQFF
TRBV6-6	TRBJ2-2	CASATETRLTGELFF
TRBV28	TRBJ2-7	CASSLERGPSYEQYF
TRBV29-1	TRBJ2-4	CSVEDGTFKNIQYF
TRBV20-1	TRBJ2-1	CSARRRGWMNNEQFF
TRBV28	TRBJ2-1	CASSVPDRGHQQFF
TRBV28	TRBJ2-1	CASSPSLQGALNEQFF
TRBV7-9	TRBJ2-1	CASILTSSYNEQFF
TRBV4-2	TRBJ2-3	CASSPRQDSTDTQYF
TRBV4-3	TRBJ2-1	CASSQDAGHEQFF
TRBV13	TRBJ1-2	CASSLMGVLNYGYTF
TRBV24-1	TRBJ2-2	CATSDWDRGDTGELFF
TRBV18	TRBJ2-7	CASSPGLGEQYF
TRBV7-8	TRBJ2-3	CASSPGRTWTDTQYF
TRBV6-2/TRBV6-3	TRBJ2-6	CASSYARPSGANVLTF
TRBV29-1	TRBJ2-7	CSVEGGGAPVEQYF
TRBV28	TRBJ2-1	CASSSKTLYNEQFF
TRBV28	TRBJ1-5	CASSSLVYSNQPQHF
TRBV7-2	TRBJ2-7	CASSLAFVLERNYEQYF
TRBV27	TRBJ2-7	CASRVGGASYEQYF
TRBV29-1	TRBJ1-3	CSIRKGQGIGSGNTIYF
TRBV23-1	TRBJ2-7	CASSQSREVGPNEQYF
TRBV7-9	TRBJ2-1	CASSLGVPEQFF
TRBV12-3/TRBV12-4	TRBJ2-1	CASSPLSSYNEQFF
TRBV6-6	TRBJ1-4	CASSYFSATNEKLFF
TRBV5-1	TRBJ2-1	CASSLMGAAYEQFF
TRBV5-1	TRBJ2-7	CASSFTGQPSYEQYF
TRBV12-3/TRBV12-4	TRBJ1-1	CASTYPSAMNTEAFF
TRBV7-3	TRBJ2-2	CASSKKPIGTGVGPSAGELFF
TRBV9	TRBJ2-1	CASSPTTGLAGANEQFF
TRBV28	TRBJ2-1	CASSLGQGAYNEQLF
TRBV2	TRBJ2-1	CASSEAGGKAGSIVRNEQFF
TRBV27	TRBJ2-7	CASSLRDDSYEQYF
TRBV19	TRBJ2-3	CATAGRGNTDTQYF
TRBV20-1	TRBJ2-5	CSARDRGRGETQYF
TRBV29-1	TRBJ2-2	CSVRQSGTGELFF
TRBV6-5	TRBJ2-1	CASSGVAAGGNNEQFF
TRBV5-5	TRBJ2-7	CASSGFREGYEQYF
TRBV29-1	TRBJ2-2	CSVEVFNTGELFF
TRBV4-3	TRBJ1-2	CASSPRVEGNYGYTF
TRBV5-6	TRBJ2-7	CASSAVPYEQYF
TRBV4-1	TRBJ2-7	CASSQEDRGGYEQYF
TRBV4-3	TRBJ2-2	CASSQDSGWDPNTGELFF
TRBV9	TRBJ2-3	CASSSGTGTDTQYF
TRBV29-1	TRBJ1-1	CSVEGLAFTVGSEAFF
TRBV27	TRBJ1-1	CASGRLNTEAFF
TRBV15	TRBJ2-1	CATSSGTGVTEQFF
TRBV7-6	TRBJ2-5	CASSSLEGGLQETQYF
TRBV5-1	TRBJ1-3	CASSLGQGLDTIYF
TRBV29-1	TRBJ2-2	CSVRPTGLTGELFF
TRBV19	TRBJ1-1	CASRRGLGTEAFF
TRBV7-6	TRBJ2-3	CASSLAAGWGTDTQYF
TRBV7-9	TRBJ2-1	CASSSGVLSYNEQFF
TRBV6-5	TRBJ2-2	CASWPGNTGELFF